The clone carrying this T cell receptor (beta chain) occurred once. Trimming took 5 bases from V and 5 from J, leaving 13 bases between them. CDR3 size: 13 residues. The germline gives CDR1 WNHNN, CDR2 SYGVQD (reference sequence). The data were produced by immunoSEQ multiplex PCR, yet TCRdb's version contains in-frame clones alone and is incomplete. The data show about 99,000 clones, 90% to 96% seen once. The sample originates from a study of OX40 agonist ivuxolimab in advanced cancers. The sequence derives from an adult with an advanced solid tumor such as melanoma, head and neck, liver or kidney cancer. The sample here was CD4+ or CD8+ T cells sorted from blood, taken in a trial of the OX40 agonist ivuxolimab. V and J are TRBV10-1 and TRBJ2-7; the D is unclear. CDR3 sequence: CASSPDLGNEQYF. CDR3 DNA sequence: TGCGCCAGCAGTCCCGACCTGGGAAACGAGCAGTACTTC.